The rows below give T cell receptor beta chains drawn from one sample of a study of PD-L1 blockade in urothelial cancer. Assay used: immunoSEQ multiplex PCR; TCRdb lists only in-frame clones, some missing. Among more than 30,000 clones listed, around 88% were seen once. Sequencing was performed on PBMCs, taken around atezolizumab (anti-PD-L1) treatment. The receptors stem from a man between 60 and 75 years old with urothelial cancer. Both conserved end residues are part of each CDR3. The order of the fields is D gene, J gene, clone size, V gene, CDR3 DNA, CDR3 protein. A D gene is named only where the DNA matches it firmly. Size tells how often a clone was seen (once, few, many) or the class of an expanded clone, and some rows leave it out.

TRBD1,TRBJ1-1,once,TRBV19,TGTGCCAGTAGGACCCAGGGGGATTGGACTGAAGCTTTCTTT,CASRTQGDWTEAFF
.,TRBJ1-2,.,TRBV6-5,TGTGCCAGCAGTTTAACAGGCCCTGCCGGGGGCTATGGCTACACCTTC,CASSLTGPAGGYGYTF
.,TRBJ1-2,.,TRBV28,TGTGCCAGCGAAGGGGCTGGTGGCTACACCTTC,CASEGAGGYTF
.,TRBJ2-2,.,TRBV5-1,TGCGCCAGCAGCCCGATAGCGGATTACACCGGGGAGCTGTTTTTT,CASSPIADYTGELFF
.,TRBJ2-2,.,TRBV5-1,TGCGCCAGCAGAGAAGGGGGTAACACCGGGGAGCTGTTTTTT,CASREGGNTGELFF
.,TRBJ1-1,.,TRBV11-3,TGTGCCAGCAGCACGACCGACAGCGTTGAAGCTTTCTTT,CASSTTDSVEAFF
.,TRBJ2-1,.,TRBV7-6,TGTGCCAGCAGCTTAGGTCGCACGACAGCGTCTAACAATGAGCAGTTCTTC,CASSLGRTTASNNEQFF
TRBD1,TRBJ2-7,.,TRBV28,TGTGCCAGCAGTTCAGGGGGCGGATACGAGCAGTACTTC,CASSSGGGYEQYF
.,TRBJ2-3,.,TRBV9,TGTGCCAGCAGCCCCCGGACTATCACAGATACGCAGTATTTT,CASSPRTITDTQYF
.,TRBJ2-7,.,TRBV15,TGTGCCACCAGCAGAGATCGAGGGCTGGACGAGCAGTACTTC,CATSRDRGLDEQYF
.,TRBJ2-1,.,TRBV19,TGTGCCACTCGCAGGGCGATGAGCTCCTACAATGAGCAGTTCTTC,CATRRAMSSYNEQFF
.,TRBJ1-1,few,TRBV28,TGTGCCAGCAGATGGTTGGACAGGAACACTGAAGCTTTCTTT,CASRWLDRNTEAFF
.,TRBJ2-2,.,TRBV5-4,TGTGCCAGCAGCTTGAATCAGGTGGCCACCGGGGAGCTGTTTTTT,CASSLNQVATGELFF
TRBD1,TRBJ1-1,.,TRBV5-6,TGTGCCAGCAGCAGCTTTGACAGGGAGAACACTGAAGCTTTCTTT,CASSSFDRENTEAFF
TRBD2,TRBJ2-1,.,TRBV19,TGTGCCAGTAGTATAGATAGCGGGAGCTGGTCCTACAATGAGCAGTTCTTC,CASSIDSGSWSYNEQFF
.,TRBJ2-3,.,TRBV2,TGTGCCAGCAGTCCCCGGGACTTCTATAGCACAGATACGCAGTATTTT,CASSPRDFYSTDTQYF
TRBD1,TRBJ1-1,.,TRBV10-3,TGTGCCGTTCGGGCAGGGGGCGTAGCTACCCCTGTTGCTTTCTTT,CAVRAGGVATPVAFF
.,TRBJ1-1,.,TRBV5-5,TGTGCCAGCAGCTTCACGGGGGGGGCTGAAGCTTTCTTT,CASSFTGGAEAFF
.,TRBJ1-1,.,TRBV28,TGTGCCAGCAGTCACCTCGTTCTGAGGACACCTGAAGCTTTCTTT,CASSHLVLRTPEAFF
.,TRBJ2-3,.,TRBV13,TGTGCCAGTCGGACAGCCGGCGGCACAGATACGCAGTATTTT,CASRTAGGTDTQYF
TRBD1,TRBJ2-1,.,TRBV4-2,TGTGCCAGCAGCCGCTCCGCTCGGGACAGCTCCTACAATGAGCAGTTCTTC,CASSRSARDSSYNEQFF
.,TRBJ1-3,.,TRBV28,TGTGCCAGCAGTACCGGGGGGGCCTATGGAAACACCATATATTTT,CASSTGGAYGNTIYF
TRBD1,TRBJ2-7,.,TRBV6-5,TGTGCCAGCAGCAAAACAGGGGCCGACTCCTACGAGCAGTACTTC,CASSKTGADSYEQYF
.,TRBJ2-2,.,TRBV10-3,TGTGCCATCAGGCCAACAGGGAACACCGGGGAGCTGTTTTTT,CAIRPTGNTGELFF
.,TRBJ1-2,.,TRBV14,TGTGCCAGCAGCCAAGTTAGACAGAACCTCTATGGCTACACCTTC,CASSQVRQNLYGYTF
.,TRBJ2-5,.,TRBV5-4,TGTGCCAGCAGCTTGGGCAGGCAAGAGACCCAGTACTTC,CASSLGRQETQYF
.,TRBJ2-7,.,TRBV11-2,TGTGCCAGCAGCCCTTACTACGAGCAGTACTTC,CASSPYYEQYF
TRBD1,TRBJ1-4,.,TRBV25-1,TGTGCCAGCAGTGATACGACAGGGTCTAATGAAAAACTGTTTTTT,CASSDTTGSNEKLFF
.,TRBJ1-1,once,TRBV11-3,TGTGCCAGCAGCTTAGCTCAGGGAACTGAAGCTTTCTTT,CASSLAQGTEAFF
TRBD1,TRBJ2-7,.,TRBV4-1,TGCGCCAGCAGCCTAAGCTTTACAGGGGACTACGAGCAGTACTTC,CASSLSFTGDYEQYF
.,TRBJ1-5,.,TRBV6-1,TGTGCCAGCAGTGTGGGGGGAGGGGCCAATCAGCCCCAGCATTTT,CASSVGGGANQPQHF
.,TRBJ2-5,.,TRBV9,TGTGCCAGCAGCGCCGGACTAACAAAAGCGACCCAGTACTTC,CASSAGLTKATQYF
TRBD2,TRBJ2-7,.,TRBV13,TGTGCCAGCAGCCCGTACACTAGCGGGGAGCGGGGCGAGCAGTACTTC,CASSPYTSGERGEQYF
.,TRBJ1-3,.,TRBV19,TGTGCCAGTGCGGTTTCGCCCTCTGGAAACACCATATATTTT,CASAVSPSGNTIYF
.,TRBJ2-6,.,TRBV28,TGTGCCAGCAGTTTATTTTGGGGGGTAGGGTCTGGGGCCAACGTCCTGACTTTC,CASSLFWGVGSGANVLTF
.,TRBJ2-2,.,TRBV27,TGTGCCAGCAGTTTACTGGCAGGGGTGGCCGGGGAGCTGTTTTTT,CASSLLAGVAGELFF
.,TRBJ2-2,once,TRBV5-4,TGTGCCAGCAGCTTGGCCCGTGCCGGGGAGCTGTTTTTT,CASSLARAGELFF
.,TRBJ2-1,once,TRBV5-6,TGTGCCAGCAGCTTAATAGCGGTTAGCTCCTACAATGAGCAGTTCTTC,CASSLIAVSSYNEQFF
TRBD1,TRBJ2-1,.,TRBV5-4,TGTGCCAGCAGCTTGGCCGAGACAGGGGGGAATGAGCAGTTCTTC,CASSLAETGGNEQFF
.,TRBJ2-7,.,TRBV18,TGTGCCAGCTCACCGTCCCAGGGCGGCTACGAGCAGTACTTC,CASSPSQGGYEQYF
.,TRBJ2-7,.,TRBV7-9,TGTGCCAGCAGCTTAGCAGGGGCTGACGAGCAGTACTTC,CASSLAGADEQYF
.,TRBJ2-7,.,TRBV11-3,TGTGCCAGCAGCTTAGTTTCAGGCACCTACGAGCAGTACTTC,CASSLVSGTYEQYF
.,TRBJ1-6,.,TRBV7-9,TGTGCCAGCAGCTTAGTGGTCGGTGATTCACCCCTCCACTTT,CASSLVVGDSPLHF
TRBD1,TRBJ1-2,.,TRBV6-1,TGTGCCAGCAGTCCTCTTCAGGGGGATCCTGGCTACACCTTC,CASSPLQGDPGYTF
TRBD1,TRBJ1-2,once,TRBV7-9,TGTGCCAGCAGCCCACCCAGACAGGGGGACTATGGCTACACCTTC,CASSPPRQGDYGYTF
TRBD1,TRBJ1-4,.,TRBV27,TGTGCCAGCAGTCTAGCGACAGGGGCTAATGAAAAACTGTTTTTT,CASSLATGANEKLFF
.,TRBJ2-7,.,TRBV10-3,TGTGCCATCAGTCCCGGGACATCGAATTCCGAGCAGTACTTC,CAISPGTSNSEQYF
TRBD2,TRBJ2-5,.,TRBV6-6,TGTGCCAGCAGTTCGGGACTAGCGGGGGGACGGGAGACCCAGTACTTC,CASSSGLAGGRETQYF